The source of this TCR beta chain is a study of control samples from healthy donors and cancer patients. Method: immunoSEQ multiplex PCR; TCRdb's copy keeps in-frame clones and lacks some. The table lists approximately 60,000 clones, around 93% of them singletons, with about 0.99% in the top ten. Source material: PBMCs. The clonotype comes from a young man with colorectal cancer.

The CDR3 coding sequence is TGTGCCTGGAGTGTTGGACACTCCTATGGCTACACCTTC. It specifies CAWSVGHSYGYTF. The chain links TRBV30 to TRBJ1-2; a weak D match, TRBD1 (5 bases). CDR1 and CDR2 from the germline V gene are GTSNPN and SVGIG (reference sequence). CDR3 length: 13 amino acids. V gave up 0 bases and J gave up 4 bases, with 9 bases separating them. The full variable domain, in which reference TRBV30 and TRBJ1-2 provide the parts outside the CDR3, is SQTIHQWPATLVQPVGSPLSLECTVEGTSNPNLYWYRQAAGRGLQLLFYSVGIGQISSEVPQNLSASRPQDRQFILSSKKLLLSDSGFYLCAWSVGHSYGYTFGSGTRLTVV.